Below are 15 T cell receptor beta chains sequenced from a single sample in a study of molecular identifiers for immune sequencing clone quantification. TCRdb independently ran MiXCR on the PCR reads; one entry per CDR3 protein. The table lists about 70,000 distinct CDR3 sequences, about 18% of them singletons. Sequencing was carried out using naive CD8+ T cells from blood, with Jurkat cell RNA spiked in. Subset described: FACS-sorted CD8+CD4-CCR7+CD45RA+ naive T cells. The receptors here all came from a human donor in good health. Some libraries in this study had Jurkat cell RNA spiked in.

This clonotype was seen at least ten times. The CDR3 DNA reads TGTGCCAGTAGTATCCTGGGGGTCGACTCCCAGACCGGGGAGCTGTTTTTT. It translates to CASSILGVDSQTGELFF. This chain connects TRBV19 to TRBJ2-2; D assignment may be TRBD1 or TRBD2 (5 bases each). V was pared by 3 bases and J by 5 bases, with 19 bases between. The germline gives CDR1 LNHDA, CDR2 SQIVND (reference sequence). There are 17 residues in the CDR3.

This clonotype was found many times. This chain joins TRBV7-9 and TRBJ2-7; 10 nucleotides line up with TRBD1. Germline CDR1 and CDR2: SEHNR and FQNEAQ (reference sequence). This CDR3 contains 17 residues. The V and J ends lost 5 bases and 2 bases, in that order; junction bases with no gene match: 12. The CDR3 reads CASSHQKGQGSPYEQYF. In DNA form, the CDR3 reads TGTGCCAGCAGCCACCAGAAGGGACAGGGGAGTCCCTACGAGCAGTACTTC.

Comment on this clonotype: A read error may produce the germline difference seen at one junction end. This chain uses TRBV7-6 with TRBJ2-1; 7 positions agree with TRBD2. This CDR3 is 16 amino acids long. The germline CDR1 and CDR2 sequences are SGHVS and FNYEAQ. DNA of the CDR3: TGTGCCAGCGGCTTAGAGGGTAGCGGGCCTTACAATGAGCAGTTCTTC. Translated, it gives CASGLEGSGPYNEQFF. The variable domain in full, completed from reference TRBV7-6 and TRBJ2-1, reads GAGVSQSPRYKVTKRGQDVALRCDPISGHVSLYWYRQALGQGPEFLTYFNYEAQQDKSGLPNDRFSAERPEGSISTLTIQRTEQRDSAMYRCASGLEGSGPYNEQFFGPGTRLTVL.

This clonotype was counted at least ten times. J is TRBJ1-3 and V is TRBV7-6; D not certain. CDR1 is SGHVS and CDR2 is FNYEAQ in the germline V gene. The CDR3 has 13 residues. The germline V and J ends were trimmed by 1 base and 6 bases, with 7 bases remaining between them. The CDR3 DNA reads TGTGCCAGCAGCTTAGGGGAATCAAACACCATATATTTT. Protein: CASSLGESNTIYF.

This clonotype was counted a few times. It is likely a read error, because the conserved phenylalanine at the end of the CDR3 is missing. V gene TRBV4-3 combines with J gene TRBJ2-1, with D possibly being TRBD2 (6 bases). Germline assignment: CDR1 LGHNA and CDR2 YSLEER. The V end lost 4 bases, the J end lost 0 bases, and 19 bases lay between the germline ends. This CDR3 is built from 18 residues. CDR3 DNA sequence: TGCGCCAGCAGCCGAAATCTCCCGGACTACCTCTCCTACAATGAGCAGTTCCTC. Translation gives CASSRNLPDYLSYNEQFL.

This clonotype was counted at least ten times. The V and J genes are TRBV15 and TRBJ1-5, with D unclear. CDR3 length: 15 residues. V lost 2 bases and J 2 bases, leaving 10 bases between the germline ends. Germline CDR1 reads LNHNV; CDR2 reads YYDKDF (reference sequence). CDR3 DNA sequence: TGTGCCACCAGCAGATATGGGGAGGGCAATCAGCCCCAGCATTTT. Translation: CATSRYGEGNQPQHF.

In its sample, this clonotype was seen many times. This rearrangement joins TRBV6-1 to TRBJ2-7, with TRBD1 matching 8 bases. Germline loops: CDR1 MNHNS, CDR2 SASEGT. The CDR3 runs 14 residues. Trimming cost V 3 bases and J 2 bases; bases outside gene matches: 3. The CDR3 reads CASSEWTGTYEQYF. CDR3 sequence (DNA): TGTGCCAGCAGTGAGTGGACAGGGACCTACGAGCAGTACTTC.

This clonotype was picked up many times. The V gene is TRBV6-1, the J gene TRBJ1-5; 9 positions agree with TRBD1. CDR1 is MNHNS and CDR2 is SASEGT in the germline V gene. V lost 2 bases and J lost 5; bases outside the gene matches: 10. The CDR3 loop spans 17 amino acids. In DNA, the CDR3 is TGTGCCAGCAGTGAAATGGTGTCGGGACAGGGAGATCAGCCCCAGCATTTT. It encodes CASSEMVSGQGDQPQHF.

This clonotype was counted many times. This chain uses TRBV6-2 or TRBV6-3 with TRBJ2-1; D not certain. Germline V gives CDR1 MNHEY, CDR2 SVGEGT. The CDR3 runs to 14 residues. The ends were cut back, 0 bases at V and 8 bases at J, with 11 bases in the middle. The CDR3 region has the DNA TGTGCCAGCAGTTACTCGCTTGACGGTTATGAGCAGTTCTTC. It codes for CASSYSLDGYEQFF.

Regarding this clonotype: Since a much larger clone is just one base distant, this may be a read error. The rearrangement joins TRBV6-5 to TRBJ2-7; a weak D match, TRBD1 (6 bases). Germline values: CDR1 MNHEY, CDR2 SVGAGI. CDR3 size: 15 residues. CDR3 in amino acids: CASSIFPGTSYEQCF. The DNA for the CDR3 is TGTGCCAGCAGCATCTTTCCCGGGACATCCTACGAGCAGTGCTTC.

On this clonotype: A read error may explain this, as a much larger clone is one base away. V gene TRBV5-3 combines with J gene TRBJ1-4; TRBD1 is a possible D gene (5 bases). TRBV5-3 is annotated as an ORF whose role is uncertain. This CDR3 comprises 13 residues. CDR3 residues: CASSLGVREKLFF. DNA for the CDR3: TGTGCCAGCAGCTTGGGGGTTCGGGAAAAACTGTTTTTT.

This clonotype showed up many times. This chain links TRBV7-6 with TRBJ2-1; D gene ambiguous. Germline V gene lookup returns CDR1 SGHVS and CDR2 FNYEAQ. CDR3 length: 15 residues. V was clipped by 1 base and J by 0 bases, with 7 bases between them. The CDR3 DNA follows: TGTGCCAGCAGCTTAGGTCCGACCTCCTACAATGAGCAGTTCTTC. It codes for CASSLGPTSYNEQFF.

This clonotype was seen ten or more times. V usage is TRBV27 and J usage is TRBJ2-3; D is uncertain. The germline CDR1 and CDR2 sequences are MNHEY and SMNVEV (reference sequence). CDR3 size: 12 residues. V was cut by 6 bases and J by 2 bases, with 6 bases left in between. CDR3 in DNA: TGTGCCAGCAGACTAAACACAGATACGCAGTATTTT. Residues: CASRLNTDTQYF.

A remark on this clonotype: This may stem from a read error, because a much larger clone lies one nucleotide away. The rearrangement uses TRBV30 and TRBJ1-1, with D possibly matching TRBD1 (6 bases). Germline-derived CDR1 and CDR2 are GTSNPN and SVGIG (reference sequence). CDR3 length equals 15 residues. The CDR3 loop is CARSVRGGLNTEAFF. CDR3 sequence (DNA): TGTGCCAGGAGTGTACGGGGGGGCTTGAACACTGAAGCTTTCTTT.

At least ten counts were recorded for this clonotype. This chain joins TRBV29-1 and TRBJ1-4, with D perhaps matching TRBD1 (5 bases). Trimming shortened V by 4 bases and J by 3 bases, and 12 bases separated the two germline ends. The CDR3 consists of 14 residues. Germline-derived CDR1 and CDR2 are SQVTM and ANQGSEA. DNA of the CDR3: TGCAGCGTTGCGAGTGTAGGGGCTAATGAAAAACTGTTTTTT. Translating it yields CSVASVGANEKLFF.